The table lists the clone carrying this TCR beta chain with a count of one. From germline, CDR1 is MGHRA and CDR2 YSYEKL. V lost 0 bases to trimming and J lost 2 bases, with 14 bases between them. This CDR3 is 17 amino acids long. This entry comes from a study of OX40 agonist ivuxolimab in advanced cancers. Study as a whole: Partial responses were seen in three patients, one with hepatocellular carcinoma and two with cutaneous melanoma.

Assay: immunoSEQ multiplex PCR; the TCRdb copy retains only in-frame clones and omits some. This sample has 25,000 to 35,000 clones, with approximately 81% found just once. Sequencing used CD4+ or CD8+ T cells sorted from blood, obtained in a trial of the OX40 agonist ivuxolimab. The source is an adult with an advanced solid tumor such as melanoma, head and neck, liver or kidney cancer. The rearrangement joins TRBV4-1 to TRBJ1-5; D is perhaps TRBD1 (6 bases). The CDR3 loop reads CASSQEPGGHGNQPQHF. CDR3 nucleotides: TGCGCCAGCAGCCAAGAGCCGGGGGGGCACGGCAATCAGCCCCAGCATTTT.